Shown below are 2 T cell receptor beta chains from a single sample sequenced in a study of human T cells and chemical hapten exposure. Sequencing started from total RNA isolated from unfractionated whole blood. Using its own MiXCR run on the 5' RACE reads, TCRdb lists one record per CDR3 protein. Here the sample spans approximately 80,000 distinct CDR3 sequences, more than 15% being singletons. The receptors derive from a female donor in good health.

The chain employs TRBV10-3 and TRBJ2-7; 7 positions match TRBD2. The germline CDR1 and CDR2 sequences are ENHRY and SYGVKD. V shed 8 bases and J 0 bases; nucleotides not matched to a gene: 4. The CDR3 sequence is 13 residues long. The CDR3 DNA follows: TGTGCCATCTCGCTAGCGGTCTCCTACGAGCAGTACTTC. Encoded protein: CAISLAVSYEQYF.

This chain uses TRBV10-1 with TRBJ1-1; D might be TRBD1 (6 bases). The CDR3 extends over 14 amino acids. V lost 0 bases and J lost 5, with 10 bases in between. In germline, CDR1 is WNHNN, CDR2 SYGVQD (reference sequence). The CDR3, as DNA: TGCGCCAGCAGTGAGTCCCCCGACAGGACTGAAGCTTTCTTT. Encoded protein: CASSESPDRTEAFF.